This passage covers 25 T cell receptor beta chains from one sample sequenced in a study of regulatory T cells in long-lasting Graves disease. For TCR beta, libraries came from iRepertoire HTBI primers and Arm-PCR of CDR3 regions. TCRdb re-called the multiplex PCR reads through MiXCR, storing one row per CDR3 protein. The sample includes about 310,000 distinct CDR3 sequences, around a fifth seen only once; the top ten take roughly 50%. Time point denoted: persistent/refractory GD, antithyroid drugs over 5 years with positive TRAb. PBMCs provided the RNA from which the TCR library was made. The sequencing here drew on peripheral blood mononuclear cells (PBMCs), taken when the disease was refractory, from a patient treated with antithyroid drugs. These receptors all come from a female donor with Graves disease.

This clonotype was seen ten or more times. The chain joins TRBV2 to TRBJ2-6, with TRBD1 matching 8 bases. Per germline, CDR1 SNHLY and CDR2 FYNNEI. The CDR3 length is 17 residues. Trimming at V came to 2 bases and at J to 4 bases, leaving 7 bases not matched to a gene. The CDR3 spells CASSEQGAGTGANVLTF. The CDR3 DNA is TGTGCCAGCAGTGAACAGGGGGCGGGTACAGGGGCCAACGTCCTGACTTTC.

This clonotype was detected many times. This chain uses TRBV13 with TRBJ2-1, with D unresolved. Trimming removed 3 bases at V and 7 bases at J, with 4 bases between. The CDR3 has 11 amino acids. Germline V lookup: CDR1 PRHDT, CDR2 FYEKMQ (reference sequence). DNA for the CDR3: TGTGCCAGCAGCTTCTCAAATGAGCAGTTCTTC. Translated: CASSFSNEQFF.

In DNA, the CDR3 is TGTGCCACCAGCAGTGCTACAGGGGGATTAGGACAGCCCCAGCATTTT. This gives the protein CATSSATGGLGQPQHF. The gene calls are TRBV15 and TRBJ1-5; TRBD1 matches 8 bases. The CDR3 extends over 16 amino acids. J was trimmed by 7 bases and V by 3 bases; bases with no gene match: 11. The germline gives CDR1 LNHNV, CDR2 YYDKDF (reference sequence).

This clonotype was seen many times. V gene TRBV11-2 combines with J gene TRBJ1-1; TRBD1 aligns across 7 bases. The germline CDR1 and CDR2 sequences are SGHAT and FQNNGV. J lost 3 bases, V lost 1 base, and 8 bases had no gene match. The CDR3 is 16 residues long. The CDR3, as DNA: TGTGCCAGCAGCTTAGGATCGCCAGGGGGTCACACTGAAGCTTTCTTT. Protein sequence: CASSLGSPGGHTEAFF.

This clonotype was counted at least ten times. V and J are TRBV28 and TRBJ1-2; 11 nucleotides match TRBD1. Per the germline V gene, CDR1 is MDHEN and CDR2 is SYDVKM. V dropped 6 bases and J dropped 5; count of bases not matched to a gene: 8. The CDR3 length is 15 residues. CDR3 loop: CASRRTGGISYGYTF. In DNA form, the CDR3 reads TGTGCCAGCAGAAGGACAGGGGGCATATCTTATGGCTACACCTTC.

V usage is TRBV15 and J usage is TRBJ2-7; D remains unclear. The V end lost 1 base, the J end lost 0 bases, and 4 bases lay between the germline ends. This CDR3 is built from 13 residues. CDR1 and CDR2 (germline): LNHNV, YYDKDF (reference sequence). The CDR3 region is CATSRVVSYEQYF. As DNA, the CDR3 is TGTGCCACCAGCAGAGTGGTCTCCTACGAGCAGTACTTC.

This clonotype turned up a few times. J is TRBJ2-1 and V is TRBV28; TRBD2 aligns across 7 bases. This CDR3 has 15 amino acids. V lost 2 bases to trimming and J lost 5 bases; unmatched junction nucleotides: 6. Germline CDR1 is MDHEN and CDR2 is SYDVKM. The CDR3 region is CASSLAGAPHNEQFF. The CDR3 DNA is TGTGCCAGCAGTTTAGCGGGAGCTCCTCACAATGAGCAGTTCTTC.

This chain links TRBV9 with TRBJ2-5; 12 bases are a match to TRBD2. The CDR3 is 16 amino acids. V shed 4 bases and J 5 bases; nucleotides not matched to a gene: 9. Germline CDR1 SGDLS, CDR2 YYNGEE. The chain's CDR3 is CASSRASGRAGETQYF. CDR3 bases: TGTGCCAGCAGCCGGGCTAGCGGGAGGGCCGGGGAGACCCAGTACTTC.

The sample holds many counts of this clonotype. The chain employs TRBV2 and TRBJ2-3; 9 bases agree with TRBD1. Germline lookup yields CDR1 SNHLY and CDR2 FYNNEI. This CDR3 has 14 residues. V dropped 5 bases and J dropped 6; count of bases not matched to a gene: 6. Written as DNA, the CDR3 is TGTGCCAGCAGTCGAGGGACAGGGACGGATACGCAGTATTTT. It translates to CASSRGTGTDTQYF.

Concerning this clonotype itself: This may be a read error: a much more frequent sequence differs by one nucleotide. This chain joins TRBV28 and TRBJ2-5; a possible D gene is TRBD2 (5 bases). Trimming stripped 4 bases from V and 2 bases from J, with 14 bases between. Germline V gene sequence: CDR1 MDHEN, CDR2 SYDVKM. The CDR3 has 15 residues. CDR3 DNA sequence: TGTGCCAGCAGTTCTAAGAAGGAGGAGCAAGAGACCCAGTACTTC. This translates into CASSSKKEEQETQYF.

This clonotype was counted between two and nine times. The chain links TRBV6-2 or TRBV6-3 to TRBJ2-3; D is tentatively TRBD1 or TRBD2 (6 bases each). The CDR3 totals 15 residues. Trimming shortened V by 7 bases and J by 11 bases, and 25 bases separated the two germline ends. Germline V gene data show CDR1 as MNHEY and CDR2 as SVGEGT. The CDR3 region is CASNTGGSETSKQYF. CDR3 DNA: TGTGCCAGCAATACTGGGGGCTCCGAGACTAGTAAGCAGTATTTT.

For the CDR3, the DNA is TGTGCCAGCAGTGAAGCGCGTGGCACCGGGGAGCTGTTTTTT. Protein: CASSEARGTGELFF. V is TRBV2 and J is TRBJ2-2; D is unresolved. The V end lost 0 bases, the J end lost 4 bases, and 6 bases lay between the germline ends. CDR3 size: 14 residues. Germline CDR1 and CDR2: SNHLY and FYNNEI.

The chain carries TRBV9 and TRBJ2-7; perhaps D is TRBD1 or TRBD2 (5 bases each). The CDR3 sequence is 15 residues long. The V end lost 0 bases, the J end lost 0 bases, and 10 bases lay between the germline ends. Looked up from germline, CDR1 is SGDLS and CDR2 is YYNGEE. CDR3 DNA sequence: TGTGCCAGCAGCGTAGAAGCAGGGAGCTCCTACGAGCAGTACTTC. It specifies CASSVEAGSSYEQYF. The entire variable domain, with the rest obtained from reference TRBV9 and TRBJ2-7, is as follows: DSGVTQTPKHLITATGQRVTLRCSPRSGDLSVYWYQQSLDQGLQFLIQYYNGEERAKGNILERFSAQQFPDLHSELNLSSLELGDSALYFCASSVEAGSSYEQYFGPGTRLTVT.

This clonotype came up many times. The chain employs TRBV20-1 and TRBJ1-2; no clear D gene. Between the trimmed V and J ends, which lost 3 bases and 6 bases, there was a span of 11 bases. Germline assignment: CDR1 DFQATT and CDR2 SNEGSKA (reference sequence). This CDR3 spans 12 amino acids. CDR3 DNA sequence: TGCAGTGCTAGTTTTGGCGGAAATGGCTACACCTTC. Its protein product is CSASFGGNGYTF.

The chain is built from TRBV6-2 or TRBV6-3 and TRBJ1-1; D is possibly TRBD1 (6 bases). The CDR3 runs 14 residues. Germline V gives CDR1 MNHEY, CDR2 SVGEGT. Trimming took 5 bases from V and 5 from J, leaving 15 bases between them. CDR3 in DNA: TGTGCCAGCAGTAGGGGGGGCGAAGGAACTGAAGCTTTCTTT. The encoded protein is CASSRGGEGTEAFF.

The CDR3 nucleotides are TGTGCCAGCAGTTTCGACAGGGATTCAGATACGCAGTATTTT. Protein product: CASSFDRDSDTQYF. V and J are TRBV27 and TRBJ2-3; 7 bases map to TRBD1. CDR3 length: 14 residues. CDR1 MNHEY and CDR2 SMNVEV come from the germline V gene (reference sequence). The V gene end was trimmed by 3 bases and the J gene end by 4 bases; junction bases not matched to a gene: 4.

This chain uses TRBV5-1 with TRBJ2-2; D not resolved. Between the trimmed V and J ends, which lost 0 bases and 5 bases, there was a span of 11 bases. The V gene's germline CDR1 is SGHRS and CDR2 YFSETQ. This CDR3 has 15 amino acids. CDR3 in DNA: TGCGCCAGCAGCTTGGTTTCCGTTTCGACCGGGGAGCTGTTTTTT. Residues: CASSLVSVSTGELFF.

The CDR3 reads CASSDGQGTDTQYF. In DNA, the CDR3 is TGTGCCAGCAGTGACGGGCAGGGCACAGATACGCAGTATTTT. The chain links TRBV2 to TRBJ2-3; D is uncertain. V dropped 3 bases and J dropped 1 base, with 8 bases sitting between them. The CDR3 covers 14 residues. Germline-derived CDR1 and CDR2 are SNHLY and FYNNEI.

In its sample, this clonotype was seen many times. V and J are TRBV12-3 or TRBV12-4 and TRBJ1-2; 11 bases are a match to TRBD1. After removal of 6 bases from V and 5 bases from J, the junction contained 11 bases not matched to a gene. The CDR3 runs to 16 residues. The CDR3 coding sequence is TGTGCCAGCAGCCGAAGACGGGACAGGGGGTTATATGGCTACACCTTC. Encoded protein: CASSRRRDRGLYGYTF.

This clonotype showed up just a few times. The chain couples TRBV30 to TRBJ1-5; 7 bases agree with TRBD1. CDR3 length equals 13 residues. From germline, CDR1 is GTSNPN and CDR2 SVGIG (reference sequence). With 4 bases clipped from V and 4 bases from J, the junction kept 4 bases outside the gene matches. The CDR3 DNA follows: TGTGCCTGGACGGGACAGCCTAATCAGCCCCAGCATTTT. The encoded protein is CAWTGQPNQPQHF.

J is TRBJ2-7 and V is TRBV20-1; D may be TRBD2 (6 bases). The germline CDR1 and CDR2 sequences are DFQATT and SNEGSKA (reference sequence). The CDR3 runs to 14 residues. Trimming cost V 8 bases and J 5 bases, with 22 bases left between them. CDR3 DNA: TGCAGTACAACCGGGACTGCCATAGGAGACGAGCAGTACTTC. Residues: CSTTGTAIGDEQYF.

CDR3 sequence reads: CASSLGGSGGPQHF. The CDR3 DNA follows: TGTGCCAGCAGCTTAGGGGGCTCCGGTGGGCCCCAGCATTTT. V is TRBV7-2 and J is TRBJ1-5; a weak D match, TRBD1 (5 bases). Trimming cost V 1 base and J 9 bases, with 13 bases left between them. The CDR3 extends over 14 amino acids. Germline lookup yields CDR1 SGHTA and CDR2 FQGNSA.

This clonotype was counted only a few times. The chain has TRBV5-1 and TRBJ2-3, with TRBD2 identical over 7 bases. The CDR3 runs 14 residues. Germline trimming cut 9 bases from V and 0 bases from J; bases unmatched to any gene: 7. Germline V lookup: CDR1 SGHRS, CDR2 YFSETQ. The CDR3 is CATKGGSSTDTQYF. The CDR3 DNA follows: TGCGCCACCAAAGGCGGGAGCAGCACAGATACGCAGTATTTT.

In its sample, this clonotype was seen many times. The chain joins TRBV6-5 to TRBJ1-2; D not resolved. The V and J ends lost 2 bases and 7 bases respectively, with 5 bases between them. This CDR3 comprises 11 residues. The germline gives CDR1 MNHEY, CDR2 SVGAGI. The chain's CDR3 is CASSYGRGYTF. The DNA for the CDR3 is TGTGCCAGCAGTTACGGCCGTGGCTACACCTTC.

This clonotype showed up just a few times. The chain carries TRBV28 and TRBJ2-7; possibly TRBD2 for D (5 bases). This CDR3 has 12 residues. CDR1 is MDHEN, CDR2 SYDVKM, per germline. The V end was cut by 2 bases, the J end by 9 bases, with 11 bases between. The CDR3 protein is CASSLPKDWQYF. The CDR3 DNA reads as TGTGCCAGCAGTTTACCTAAGGACTGGCAGTACTTC.